The rows below give T cell receptor beta chains drawn from one sample of a study of T-cell memory formation after mild COVID-19. MiXCR was run by TCRdb on the 5' RACE reads, yielding one entry per CDR3 protein. The table records 58,000 or so distinct CDR3 sequences, 28% of them present only once. Specimen: PBMCs or a T cell subset sorted from them (not recorded which). The receptor set was obtained from a young man who had mild COVID-19 (a few samples of this study predate the infection). Cell type and time point are not known. Each CDR3 is given with its conserved first and last residue.

v_gene	j_gene	CDR3aa
TRBV5-1	TRBJ2-7	CASSGTSGGVLEQYF
TRBV4-2	TRBJ2-1	CASSQDGTSGYNEQFF
TRBV11-2	TRBJ2-1	CASSTSGPSYNEQFF
TRBV4-1	TRBJ1-6	CASSQSGHGTYNSPLHF
TRBV5-5	TRBJ2-5	CASSLLPAGETQYF
TRBV4-1	TRBJ2-3	CASSQDGTIMYF
TRBV6-4	TRBJ2-3	CASKRGEHTDTQYF
TRBV9	TRBJ2-5	CASSVIAGPKETQYF
TRBV7-9	TRBJ2-7	CASSLELGGSSDEQYF
TRBV7-9	TRBJ2-7	CASILTSGGSYEQYF
TRBV19	TRBJ1-6	CASSLGPTSVLHF
TRBV5-1	TRBJ1-2	CASSHTGPGNGYTF
TRBV29-1	TRBJ2-2	CSVEDTTPTGELFF
TRBV6-5	TRBJ2-5	CASSYGLAGATMSETQYF
TRBV7-8	TRBJ2-5	CASSLLGERQETQYF
TRBV4-1	TRBJ1-6	CASSQTGAGNSPLHF
TRBV11-2	TRBJ1-5	CASSLDGSNQPQHF
TRBV2	TRBJ2-2	CASSEAAGELFF
TRBV7-2	TRBJ2-7	CASTVSGGALSYEQYF
TRBV10-3	TRBJ2-1	CAIGTSGNNEQFF
TRBV20-1	TRBJ2-3	CSARVRGTDTQYF
TRBV15	TRBJ1-2	CATSREPDSYGYTF
TRBV6-5	TRBJ2-5	CASSYGDSSHAQYF
TRBV4-1	TRBJ2-2	CASSQGQGYNTGELFF
TRBV20-1	TRBJ2-1	CSAGAEGSSYNEQFF
TRBV9	TRBJ2-7	CASSVDRGGSLYEQYF
TRBV12-3/TRBV12-4	TRBJ1-5	CASSLTGGRNQPQHF
TRBV12-3/TRBV12-4	TRBJ2-1	CASSATGGVLLGFF
TRBV2	TRBJ2-7	CASSDRGIHEQYF
TRBV5-4	TRBJ1-2	CASSFSGNGYTF
TRBV7-2	TRBJ2-5	CASSLLAGAHRGETQYF